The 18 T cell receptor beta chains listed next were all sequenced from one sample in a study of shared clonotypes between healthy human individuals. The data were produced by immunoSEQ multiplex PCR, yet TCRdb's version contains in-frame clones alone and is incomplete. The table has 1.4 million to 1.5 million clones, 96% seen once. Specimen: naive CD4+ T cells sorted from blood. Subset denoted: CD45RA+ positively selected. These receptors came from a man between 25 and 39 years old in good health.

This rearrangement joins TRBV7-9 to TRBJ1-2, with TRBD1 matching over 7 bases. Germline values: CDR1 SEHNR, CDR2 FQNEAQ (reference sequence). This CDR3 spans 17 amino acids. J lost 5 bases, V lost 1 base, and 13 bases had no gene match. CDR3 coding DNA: TGTGCCAGCAGCTTAGAAATGAGGGGGCGCTTATCATATGGCTACACCTTC. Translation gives CASSLEMRGRLSYGYTF.

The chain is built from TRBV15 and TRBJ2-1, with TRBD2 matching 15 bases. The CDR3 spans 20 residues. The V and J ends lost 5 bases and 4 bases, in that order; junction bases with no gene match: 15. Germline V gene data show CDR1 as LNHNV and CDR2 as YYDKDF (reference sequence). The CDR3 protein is CATSVLLGTSGRTDYNEQFF. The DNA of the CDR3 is TGTGCCACCAGCGTACTCCTCGGGACTAGCGGGAGGACAGATTACAATGAGCAGTTCTTC.

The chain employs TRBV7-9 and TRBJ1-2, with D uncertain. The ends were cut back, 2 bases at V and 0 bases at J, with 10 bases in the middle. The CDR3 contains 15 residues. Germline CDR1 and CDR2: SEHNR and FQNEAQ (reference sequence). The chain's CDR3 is CASSLSDGTNYGYTF. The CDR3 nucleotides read TGTGCCAGCAGCTTATCGGATGGAACTAACTATGGCTACACCTTC.

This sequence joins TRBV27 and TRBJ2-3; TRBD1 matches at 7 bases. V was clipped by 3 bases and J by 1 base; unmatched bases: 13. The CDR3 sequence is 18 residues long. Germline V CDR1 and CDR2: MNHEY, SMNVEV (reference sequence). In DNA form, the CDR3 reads TGTGCCAGCAGTTTCGACAGGGAGAGGGGCTATGGCACAGATACGCAGTATTTT. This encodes CASSFDRERGYGTDTQYF.

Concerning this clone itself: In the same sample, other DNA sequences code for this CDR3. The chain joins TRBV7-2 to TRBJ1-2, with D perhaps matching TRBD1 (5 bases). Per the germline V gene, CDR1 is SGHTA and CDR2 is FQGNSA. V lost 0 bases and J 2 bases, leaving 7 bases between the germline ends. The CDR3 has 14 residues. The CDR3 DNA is TGTGCCAGCAGCTTAGCGACAGAGAACTATGGCTACACCTTC. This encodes CASSLATENYGYTF.

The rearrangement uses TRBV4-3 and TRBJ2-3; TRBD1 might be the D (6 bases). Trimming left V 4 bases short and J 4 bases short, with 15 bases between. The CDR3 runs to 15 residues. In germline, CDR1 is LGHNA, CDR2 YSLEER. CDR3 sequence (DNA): TGCGCCAGCAGCCGATCACAGGGTTTCTCAGATACGCAGTATTTT. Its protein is CASSRSQGFSDTQYF.

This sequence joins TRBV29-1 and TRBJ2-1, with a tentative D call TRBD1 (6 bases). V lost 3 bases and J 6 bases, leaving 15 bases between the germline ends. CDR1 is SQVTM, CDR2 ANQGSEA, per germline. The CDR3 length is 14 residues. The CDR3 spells CSVDLRGLFNEQFF. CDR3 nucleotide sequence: TGCAGCGTTGATCTCAGGGGCCTTTTCAATGAGCAGTTCTTC.

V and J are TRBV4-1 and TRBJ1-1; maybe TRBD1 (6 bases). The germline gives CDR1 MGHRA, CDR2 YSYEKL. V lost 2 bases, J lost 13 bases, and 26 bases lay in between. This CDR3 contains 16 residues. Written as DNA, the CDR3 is TGCGCCAGCAGCCAAAACCCCCCAGCGGACAGCAGTCTAGGTTTCTTT. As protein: CASSQNPPADSSLGFF.

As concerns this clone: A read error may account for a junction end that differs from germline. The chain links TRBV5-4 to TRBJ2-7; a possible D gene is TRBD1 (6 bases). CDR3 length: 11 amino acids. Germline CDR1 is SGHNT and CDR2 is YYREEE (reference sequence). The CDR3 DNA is TGTGCCAGCAGCTTGAGCGGACAGAAAGTGTTC. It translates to CASSLSGQKVF.

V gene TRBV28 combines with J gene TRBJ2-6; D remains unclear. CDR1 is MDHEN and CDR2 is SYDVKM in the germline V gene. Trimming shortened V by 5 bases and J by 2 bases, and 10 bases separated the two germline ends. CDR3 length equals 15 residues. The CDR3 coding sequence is TGTGCCAGCAGTATACCCCCACCTGGGGCCAACGTCCTGACTTTC. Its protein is CASSIPPPGANVLTF. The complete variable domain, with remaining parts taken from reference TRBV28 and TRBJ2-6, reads DVKVTQSSRYLVKRTGEKVFLECVQDMDHENMFWYRQDPGLGLRLIYFSYDVKMKEKGDIPEGYSVSREKKERFSLILESASTNQTSMYLCASSIPPPGANVLTFGAGSRLTVL.

The CDR3 sequence is CASSQLDTQYF. CDR3 in DNA: TGTGCCAGCAGCCAACTGGATACGCAGTATTTT. V gene TRBV14 combines with J gene TRBJ2-3; D gene uncertain. Looked up from germline, CDR1 is SGHDN and CDR2 is FVKESK. CDR3 length: 11 residues. The V end lost 2 bases, the J end lost 6 bases, and 3 bases lay between the germline ends.

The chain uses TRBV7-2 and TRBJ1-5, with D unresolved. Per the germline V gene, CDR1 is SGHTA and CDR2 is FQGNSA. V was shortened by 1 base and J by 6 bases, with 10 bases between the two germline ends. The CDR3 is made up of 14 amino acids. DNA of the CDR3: TGTGCCAGCAGCTTAGAACTGTTGGGTCAGCCCCAGCATTTT. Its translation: CASSLELLGQPQHF.

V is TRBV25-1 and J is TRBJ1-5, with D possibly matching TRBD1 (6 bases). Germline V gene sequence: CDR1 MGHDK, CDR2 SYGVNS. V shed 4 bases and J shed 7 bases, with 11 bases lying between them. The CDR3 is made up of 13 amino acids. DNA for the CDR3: TGTGCCAGCAGTGGGGGCAGGGGACAGCCCCAGCATTTT. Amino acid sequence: CASSGGRGQPQHF.

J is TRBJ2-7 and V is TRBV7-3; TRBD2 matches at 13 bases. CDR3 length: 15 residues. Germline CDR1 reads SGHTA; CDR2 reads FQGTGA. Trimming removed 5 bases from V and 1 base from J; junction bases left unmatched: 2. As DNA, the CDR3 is TGTGCCAGCAGCGAGGGACTAGCGGGATCCTACGAGCAGTACTTC. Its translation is CASSEGLAGSYEQYF.

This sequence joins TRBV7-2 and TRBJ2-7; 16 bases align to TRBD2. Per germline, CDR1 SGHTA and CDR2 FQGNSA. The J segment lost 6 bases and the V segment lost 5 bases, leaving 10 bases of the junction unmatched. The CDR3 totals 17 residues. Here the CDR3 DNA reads TGTGCCAGCAGCAGGGGACTAGCGGGAGGGCCTTTAGGCGAGCAGTACTTC. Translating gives CASSRGLAGGPLGEQYF.

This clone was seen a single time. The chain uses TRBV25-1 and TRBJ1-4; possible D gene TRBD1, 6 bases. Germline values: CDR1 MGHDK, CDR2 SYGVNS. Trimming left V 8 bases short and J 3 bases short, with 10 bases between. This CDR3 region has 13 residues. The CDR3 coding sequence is TGTGCCAGCCGGACAGTCCCTAATGAAAAACTGTTTTTT. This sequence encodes CASRTVPNEKLFF. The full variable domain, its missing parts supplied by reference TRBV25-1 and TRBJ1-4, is EADIYQTPRYLVIGTGKKITLECSQTMGHDKMYWYQQDPGMELHLIHYSYGVNSTEKGDLSSESTVSRIRTEHFPLTLESARPSHTSQYLCASRTVPNEKLFFGSGTQLSVL.

CDR3 in DNA: TGTGCCAGCACCCGATATCCCGGGCCGAATCAGCCCCAGCATTTT. Translating gives CASTRYPGPNQPQHF. The V call is TRBV6-5, the J call TRBJ1-5, with unresolved D. The V end lost 7 bases, the J end lost 4 bases, and 17 bases lay between the germline ends. This CDR3 is built from 15 residues. Germline lookup yields CDR1 MNHEY and CDR2 SVGAGI.

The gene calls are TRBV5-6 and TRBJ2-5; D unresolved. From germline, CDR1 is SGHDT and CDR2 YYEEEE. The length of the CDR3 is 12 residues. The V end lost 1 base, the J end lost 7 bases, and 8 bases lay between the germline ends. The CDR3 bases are TGTGCCAGCAGCTTGAACGCAGCGACCCAGTACTTC. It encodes CASSLNAATQYF. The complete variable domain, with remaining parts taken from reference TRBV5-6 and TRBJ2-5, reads DAGVTQSPTHLIKTRGQQVTLRCSPKSGHDTVSWYQQALGQGPQFIFQYYEEEERQRGNFPDRFSGHQFPNYSSELNVNALLLGDSALYLCASSLNAATQYFGPGTRLLVL.